The 7 T cell receptor beta chains reported below all come from one sample, sequenced in a study of shared clonotypes between healthy human individuals (dated by TCRdb to about 2020). Libraries were constructed by the immunoSEQ multiplex PCR assay. TCRdb limited this immuneACCESS table to in-frame rearrangements with V and J called. A share of clones is missing; checked studies link under half to unresolved V genes, and the rest is unexplained. Recorded for this sample are over a million clones; around 76% of them occurred a single time. The ten largest clones add up to about 1.5% of the sample. The sample consisted of memory CD4+ T cells sorted from blood. The cell subset or site label, as the study defines it: CD45RA-negative fraction. These receptors came from a man aged 18 to 29 in good health.

The chain combines TRBV30 with TRBJ1-5; D perhaps matches TRBD1 (5 bases). Germline V gene data show CDR1 as GTSNPN and CDR2 as SVGIG (reference sequence). This CDR3 has 14 amino acids. V was trimmed by 5 bases and J by 6 bases, leaving 17 bases between them. CDR3 sequence: CAWGDSGGPQPQHF. CDR3 DNA sequence: TGTGCCTGGGGTGACAGCGGAGGTCCTCAGCCCCAGCATTTT.

The V gene is TRBV19, the J gene TRBJ2-2, with D maybe TRBD2 (5 bases). Germline values: CDR1 LNHDA, CDR2 SQIVND (reference sequence). The CDR3 contains 16 residues. The V and J ends lost 8 bases and 4 bases respectively, with 20 bases between them. CDR3 loop: CASLLSPAGGTGELFF. The CDR3 nucleotides are TGTGCCAGTCTCCTGAGCCCCGCAGGAGGCACCGGGGAGCTGTTTTTT. The variable domain in full, completed from reference TRBV19 and TRBJ2-2, reads DGGITQSPKYLFRKEGQNVTLSCEQNLNHDAMYWYRQDPGQGLRLIYYSQIVNDFQKGDIAEGYSVSREKKESFPLTVTSAQKNPTAFYLCASLLSPAGGTGELFFGEGSRLTVL.

The CDR3: CASSSIWGGLGTTNEKLFF. In DNA form, the CDR3 reads TGTGCCAGTAGTAGCATTTGGGGGGGATTGGGGACCACTAATGAAAAACTGTTTTTT. The rearrangement links TRBV19 to TRBJ1-4, with D perhaps matching TRBD1 (5 bases). This CDR3 is 19 amino acids long. Germline V gene data show CDR1 as LNHDA and CDR2 as SQIVND (reference sequence). The V and J ends lost 4 bases and 2 bases respectively, with 23 bases between them.

This clone occurred a few times. The chain has TRBV5-1 and TRBJ2-5, with unresolved D. Germline assignment: CDR1 SGHRS and CDR2 YFSETQ. The CDR3 is made up of 15 amino acids. V was cut by 0 bases and J by 1 base, with 10 bases left in between. The CDR3 sequence: CASSLEGNPQETQYF. DNA of the CDR3: TGCGCCAGCAGCTTGGAAGGAAACCCCCAAGAGACCCAGTACTTC.

The V gene is TRBV6-1, the J gene TRBJ1-2; possible D gene TRBD1, 6 bases. The V gene lost 5 bases and the J gene lost 4 bases, with 14 bases spanning the gap. Germline-derived CDR1 and CDR2 are MNHNS and SASEGT. The CDR3 is made up of 14 amino acids. CDR3 amino acids: CASSLTQGSYGYTF. Here the CDR3 DNA reads TGTGCCAGCAGTCTGACGCAGGGGAGCTATGGCTACACCTTC.

The gene calls are TRBV2 and TRBJ1-4, with D tentatively TRBD1 (5 bases). CDR3 length: 16 residues. Germline CDR1 SNHLY, CDR2 FYNNEI. V was pared by 3 bases and J by 1 base, with 12 bases between. In nucleotides, the CDR3 is TGTGCCAGCAGTGAGATGGGTAGGGGAACTAATGAAAAACTGTTTTTT. It specifies CASSEMGRGTNEKLFF.

The rearrangement joins TRBV10-1 to TRBJ2-3; tentative D call: TRBD2 (6 bases). This CDR3 has 15 residues. CDR1 is WNHNN, CDR2 SYGVQD, per germline (reference sequence). V shed 3 bases and J shed 4 bases, with 14 bases lying between them. CDR3 nucleotide sequence: TGCGCCAGCAGTGACGGGGGTGAAGGGTCAGATACGCAGTATTTT. Its protein is CASSDGGEGSDTQYF.